This TCR beta chain was sequenced for a study of cytomegalovirus exposure and HLA in healthy donors. The wider study: Ancestry clustering placed more than 65% of approximately 370 genotyped donors in the Caucasian-associated cluster.

The PCR contained 60 Vbeta and 13 Jbeta primers. In the authors' workflow: An analysis performed later counted roughly 80 million unique TCR beta chains (roughly 11 million of them shared). The method was immunoSEQ multiplex PCR; TCRdb's version includes in-frame clones alone and lacks a portion of them. That table furnishes V, J and clone size, whereas the DNA furnished D and trimming. Of about 160,000 clones listed, around 72% are singletons. This clone was counted between two and nine times. Trimming took 2 bases from V and 2 from J; bases not matched to a gene: 1. CDR3 size: 14 residues. Germline V CDR1 and CDR2: SGHDT, YYEEEE. Participants comprised healthy donors of bone marrow. These donors counted as nominally healthy when sampled, but unrecorded immune exposures were likely.

Sequences were obtained from PBMCs. J is TRBJ1-5 and V is TRBV5-6; 7 bases agree with TRBD1. The receptor was isolated from a woman between 50 and 59 years old in good health and CMV-seropositive. CDR3 loop: CASSFGQGNQPQHF. For the CDR3, the DNA is TGTGCCAGCAGCTTCGGACAGGGCAATCAGCCCCAGCATTTT.